Presented here are 11 T cell receptor beta chains from one specimen sequenced in a study of OX40 agonist ivuxolimab in advanced cancers. Sequencing was performed with immunoSEQ multiplex PCR; in TCRdb, only in-frame clones are kept and a portion is missing. Found here are more than 55,000 clones, over 65% of them singletons; the top ten hold about 5.9%. The sample in question was CD4+ or CD8+ T cells sorted from blood, obtained in a trial of the OX40 agonist ivuxolimab. Receptors were obtained from an adult with an advanced solid tumor such as melanoma, head and neck, liver or kidney cancer.

The chain joins TRBV28 to TRBJ2-4; D possibly matches TRBD1 or TRBD2 (5 bases each). V was clipped by 2 bases and J by 13 bases, with 15 bases between them. The CDR3 length is 13 residues. Germline CDR1 is MDHEN and CDR2 is SYDVKM. Here the CDR3 reads CASSLARDRLQYF. CDR3 nucleotides: TGTGCCAGCAGTTTAGCCCGGGACCGCCTACAGTACTTC.

This clone has more than one count but fewer than ten. V usage is TRBV4-3 and J usage is TRBJ1-6, with 10 bases that match TRBD1. This CDR3 is built from 17 residues. Trimming removed 3 bases from V and 3 bases from J; junction bases left unmatched: 5. Germline values: CDR1 LGHNA, CDR2 YSLEER. The CDR3, as DNA: TGCGCCAGCAGCCAGACAGGGGGCTTGAACTATAATTCACCCCTCCACTTT. Encoded protein: CASSQTGGLNYNSPLHF.

This clone was seen only a few times. This chain joins TRBV11-2 and TRBJ2-1, with D possibly being TRBD2 (6 bases). The CDR3 has 15 residues. Trimming took off 5 bases at V and 0 bases at J, with 11 bases between the two ends. CDR1 is SGHAT, CDR2 FQNNGV, per germline. The CDR3 spells CASSGGISSYNEQFF. The CDR3 region has the DNA TGTGCCAGCAGCGGGGGGATAAGCTCCTACAATGAGCAGTTCTTC. The variable domain in full, completed from reference TRBV11-2 and TRBJ2-1, reads EAGVAQSPRYKIIEKRQSVAFWCNPISGHATLYWYQQILGQGPKLLIQFQNNGVVDDSQLPKDRFSAERLKGVDSTLKIQPAKLEDSAVYLCASSGGISSYNEQFFGPGTRLTVL.

The V call is TRBV4-2, the J call TRBJ2-7; 10 bases match TRBD1. The CDR3 is made up of 15 amino acids. The V gene's germline CDR1 is LGHNA and CDR2 YNFKEQ. V shed 5 bases and J 5 bases; nucleotides not matched to a gene: 9. The CDR3 loop reads CASSFNRDRGNEQYF. CDR3 in DNA: TGTGCCAGCAGCTTCAACCGGGACAGGGGCAACGAGCAGTACTTC.

The gene calls are TRBV7-2 and TRBJ2-7; D is undetermined. The CDR3 consists of 14 residues. Germline CDR1 is SGHTA and CDR2 is FQGNSA. Trimming removed 1 base from V and 6 bases from J, with 13 bases in between. This CDR3 is CASSLVARAGEQYF. CDR3 nucleotide sequence: TGTGCCAGCAGCTTAGTCGCCCGGGCCGGCGAGCAGTACTTC.

This clone was seen a few times. This rearrangement joins TRBV21-1 to TRBJ2-4; the tabulated D call, TRBD2, remains unverified against the DNA. TRBV21-1 is flagged as a pseudogene. The CDR3 runs to 11 residues. The CDR3 sequence: CASSHPRTQYF. The CDR3 coding sequence is TGTGCCAGCAGTCATCCGAGAACTCAGTACTTC.

CDR3 bases: TGTGCCAGCAGCTCCCGGGACGGGGGGGCCTACAATGAGCAGTTCTTC. Its translation is CASSSRDGGAYNEQFF. The chain links TRBV11-3 to TRBJ2-1; 8 nucleotides agree with TRBD2. The ends lost 4 bases at V and 2 bases at J; junction bases unmatched: 7. The germline gives CDR1 SGHNT, CDR2 YENEEA. This CDR3 is built from 16 residues.

This chain connects TRBV6-1 to TRBJ1-3; D not resolved. CDR1 is MNHNS, CDR2 SASEGT, per germline. CDR3 length: 13 amino acids. Trimming shortened V by 11 bases and J by 4 bases, and 15 bases separated the two germline ends. CDR3 nucleotides: TGTGCCTTCCGCCAGGCCCCGGGAAACACCATATATTTT. Translating gives CAFRQAPGNTIYF.

The V call is TRBV7-8, the J call TRBJ1-2, with D unclear. With 3 bases removed from V and 4 bases from J, the gap between germline ends came to 15 bases. CDR3 size: 15 residues. The germline V gene encodes CDR1 SGHVS and CDR2 FQNEAQ. The CDR3 DNA is TGTGCCAGCAGCTTCTCCGGACCGCTGATCTATGGCTACACCTTC. Amino acid sequence: CASSFSGPLIYGYTF. The complete variable domain, with remaining parts taken from reference TRBV7-8 and TRBJ1-2, reads GAGVSQSPRYKVAKRGQDVALRCDPISGHVSLFWYQQALGQGPEFLTYFQNEAQLDKSGLPSDRFFAERPEGSVSTLKIQRTQQEDSAVYLCASSFSGPLIYGYTFGSGTRLTVV.

The gene calls are TRBV28 and TRBJ1-4; TRBD1 matches at 9 bases. The germline V gene has CDR1 MDHEN and CDR2 SYDVKM. J was trimmed by 8 bases and V by 3 bases; bases with no gene match: 10. The CDR3 is 16 amino acids. The CDR3 nucleotides are TGTGCCAGCAGTTTGCCCTTTACAGGGGGCTGGGAAAAACTGTTTTTT. Translated: CASSLPFTGGWEKLFF.

The rearrangement uses TRBV29-1 and TRBJ2-3, with a weak D call TRBD1 (8 bases). Trimming cost V 2 bases and J 5 bases, with 11 bases left between them. Germline values: CDR1 SQVTM, CDR2 ANQGSEA. This CDR3 has 13 residues. DNA for the CDR3: TGCAGCGTTGAATACAGGGGGGGAGATACGCAGTATTTT. It yields the protein CSVEYRGGDTQYF.